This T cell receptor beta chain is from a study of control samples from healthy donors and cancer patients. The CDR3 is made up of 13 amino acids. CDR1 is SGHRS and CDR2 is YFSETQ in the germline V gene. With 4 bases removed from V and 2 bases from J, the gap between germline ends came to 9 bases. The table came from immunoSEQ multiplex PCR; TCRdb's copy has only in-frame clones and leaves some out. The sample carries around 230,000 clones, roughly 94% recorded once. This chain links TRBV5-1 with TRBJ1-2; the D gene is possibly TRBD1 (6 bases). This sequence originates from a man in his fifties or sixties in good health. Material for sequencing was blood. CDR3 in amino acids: CASSPDSNYGYTF. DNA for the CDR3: TGCGCCAGCAGCCCGGACAGCAACTATGGCTACACCTTC.